Following are 11 T cell receptor beta chains from one sample sequenced in a study of Ad26.COV2.S vaccination and SARS-CoV-2 variants. TCRdb's copy holds only in-frame clones and misses some; the assay was immunoSEQ multiplex PCR. The sample records about 500,000 clones, 80% to 90% being singletons. Indicated treatment: 15 to 20 received Ad26.COV2.S at low or high dose, single or two shots; about 5 received placebo; per-sample allocation not given. The samples were gathered on day 63 after the first injection of vaccine or placebo. Sequenced material: peripheral blood, taken in a trial of Ad26.COV2.S vaccine versus placebo. Receptors originate from a person between 18 and 65 years old who received the Ad26.COV2.S COVID-19 vaccine or a placebo.

This chain joins TRBV7-3 and TRBJ2-3; 12 bases are a match to TRBD2. The germline V gene encodes CDR1 SGHTA and CDR2 FQGTGA. There are 15 residues in the CDR3. The J segment lost 4 bases and the V segment lost 5 bases, leaving 4 bases of the junction unmatched. CDR3 sequence reads: CASSPSGRAADTQYF. The CDR3 bases are TGTGCCAGCAGCCCTAGCGGGAGGGCCGCAGATACGCAGTATTTT.

This clone was observed a single time. The chain recombines TRBV18 with TRBJ1-1, with 9 nucleotides matching TRBD1. The CDR3 covers 16 residues. Germline CDR1 reads KGHSH; CDR2 reads LQKENI. The ends lost 4 bases at V and 1 base at J; junction bases unmatched: 7. CDR3 protein: CASSLGTGSGNTEAFF. The CDR3 DNA sequence: TGTGCCAGCTCACTCGGGACAGGGTCAGGGAACACTGAAGCTTTCTTT. Variable domain in full (rest from reference TRBV18 and TRBJ1-1): NAGVMQNPRHLVRRRGQEARLRCSPMKGHSHVYWYRQLPEEGLKFMVYLQKENIIDESGMPKERFSAEFPKEGPSILRIQQVVRGDSAAYFCASSLGTGSGNTEAFFGQGTRLTVV.

This clone is a singleton in its sample. V gene TRBV29-1 combines with J gene TRBJ2-5, with D possibly being TRBD2 (6 bases). This CDR3 is 14 amino acids long. Germline V gives CDR1 SQVTM, CDR2 ANQGSEA. Trimming removed 5 bases from V and 5 bases from J, with 18 bases in between. CDR3 sequence (DNA): TGCAGCGTTCTCTCGGGACTGAACGGGGAGACCCAGTACTTC. Translated, it gives CSVLSGLNGETQYF.

The CDR3, as DNA: TGCGCCAGCAGCCGTCTCACCGGGACAGACTCTCATGGCTACACCTTC. It translates to CASSRLTGTDSHGYTF. The chain carries TRBV4-3 and TRBJ1-2; 7 nucleotides match TRBD1. This CDR3 spans 16 amino acids. Losses at the gene ends were 4 bases for V and 6 bases for J; bases not matched to a gene: 14. Germline V gene data show CDR1 as LGHNA and CDR2 as YSLEER.

The V and J genes are TRBV7-2 and TRBJ1-3; tentative D call: TRBD1 (6 bases). Germline V lookup: CDR1 SGHTA, CDR2 FQGNSA. V was cut by 4 bases and J by 0 bases, with 10 bases left in between. The CDR3 is made up of 15 amino acids. CDR3 region: CASSSQGSSGNTIYF. CDR3 sequence (DNA): TGTGCCAGCAGCTCTCAGGGGAGCTCTGGAAACACCATATATTTT.

The CDR3 DNA reads TGCGCCAGCAGCTCTAAGACAGGGGGCGAGCAGTACTTC. This codes for CASSSKTGGEQYF. The chain couples TRBV5-1 to TRBJ2-7; 9 bases align to TRBD1. Germline values: CDR1 SGHRS, CDR2 YFSETQ. The CDR3 has 13 residues. The V gene end was trimmed by 3 bases and the J gene end by 6 bases; junction bases not matched to a gene: 4.

The genes are TRBV7-3 and TRBJ2-2; a weak D match, TRBD1 (5 bases). The CDR3 is 16 residues long. The V end lost 5 bases, the J end lost 1 base, and 14 bases lay between the germline ends. The germline gives CDR1 SGHTA, CDR2 FQGTGA. The CDR3: CASSPQGHLNTGELFF. The CDR3 nucleotides are TGTGCCAGCAGCCCCCAGGGCCACCTGAACACCGGGGAGCTGTTTTTT.

This clone was seen a few times. V is TRBV10-1 and J is TRBJ1-2, with D unresolved. V was shortened by 6 bases and J by 8 bases, with 7 bases between the two germline ends. Looked up from germline, CDR1 is WNHNN and CDR2 is SYGVQD (reference sequence). The CDR3 extends over 10 amino acids. The chain's CDR3 is CASRVGGYTF. Here the CDR3 DNA reads TGCGCCAGCAGGGTTGGCGGCTACACCTTC.

The rearrangement uses TRBV30 and TRBJ1-5, with a tentative D call TRBD1 (5 bases). Germline V lookup: CDR1 GTSNPN, CDR2 SVGIG (reference sequence). Trimming removed 1 base from V and 2 bases from J, with 9 bases in between. The CDR3 has 14 residues. The CDR3 region has the DNA TGTGCCTGGAGTGAGGGGATTCGCAATCAGCCCCAGCATTTT. Translation gives CAWSEGIRNQPQHF.

This rearrangement joins TRBV19 to TRBJ1-3, with 7 nucleotides matching TRBD1. V gave up 7 bases and J gave up 5 bases; unmatched junction bases: 11. The CDR3 loop spans 15 amino acids. Germline-derived CDR1 and CDR2 are LNHDA and SQIVND (reference sequence). The DNA for the CDR3 is TGTGCCAGTAATCCATTATTGACAGGGAGAAACACCATATATTTT. Its translation is CASNPLLTGRNTIYF.

The chain couples TRBV30 to TRBJ1-2; 10 nucleotides line up with TRBD1. CDR3 size: 14 residues. The germline gives CDR1 GTSNPN, CDR2 SVGIG (reference sequence). Trimming took 1 base from V and 8 from J; bases not matched to a gene: 7. CDR3 DNA sequence: TGTGCCTGGAGTGGGGACAGGGGCGCTAGGGGCTACACCTTC. Translation gives CAWSGDRGARGYTF.